Sequencing of this T cell receptor (beta chain) was carried out in a study of cytomegalovirus exposure and HLA in healthy donors. Details on this clone: Its target is unknown.

Primers: 60 Vbeta forward and 13 Jbeta reverse. This table comes from immunoSEQ multiplex PCR, and its TCRdb copy is limited to in-frame clones, with some not included. The sample holds approximately 140,000 clones, over 75% seen once. General observations from the study: Rates of TCR association differed by HLA locus in a later analysis, with DRB1 highest and HLA-C lowest. Reported performance of the classifier showed diagnosis of cytomegalovirus status with high specificity and sensitivity.

The CDR3 length is 15 residues. V shed 2 bases, J shed 4 bases, and the junction held 2 bases outside the gene matches. Per germline, CDR1 KGHSH and CDR2 LQKENI. Sequenced sample: PBMCs. V is TRBV18 and J is TRBJ1-5, with 10 positions matching TRBD1. This TCR was sampled from a woman in her forties or fifties in good health and CMV-seropositive. CDR3 region: CASSPGTGANQPQHF. DNA for the CDR3: TGTGCCAGCTCACCAGGGACAGGGGCGAATCAGCCCCAGCATTTT.